These T cell receptor beta chains were read from a single sample in a study of technical replicates of blood from several donors. TCRdb keeps only in-frame clones here, not all; method: immunoSEQ multiplex PCR. Of approximately 44,000 clones listed, about 96% are singletons. The sequenced material came from T cells isolated from PBMCs. The source is a human donor in good health. Both conserved end residues are part of each CDR3. A D gene is named only where the DNA matches it firmly. The size entry is marked missing in some rows and otherwise reads once, few, many or a size class.

clone size	V gene	J gene	D gene	CDR3 protein	CDR3 DNA
.	TRBV6-5	TRBJ2-2	TRBD1	CASSYLGQASGELFF	TGTGCCAGCAGTTATCTCGGACAGGCCAGCGGGGAGCTGTTTTTT
.	TRBV6-5	TRBJ1-4	.	CASSRGGANEKLFF	TGTGCCAGCAGTCGCGGGGGGGCTAATGAAAAACTGTTTTTT
.	TRBV5-1	TRBJ1-5	.	CASSFGENQPQHF	TGCGCCAGCAGCTTCGGAGAGAATCAGCCCCAGCATTTT
.	TRBV4-1	TRBJ2-7	.	CASSQVLAYEQYF	TGCGCCAGCAGCCAGGTACTAGCCTACGAGCAGTACTTC
once	TRBV10-3	TRBJ2-5	.	CAISGYRGEETQYF	TGTGCCATCAGTGGCTATCGCGGAGAAGAGACCCAGTACTTC
.	TRBV7-3	TRBJ2-3	TRBD2	CASSLTPNWTSGSRYTQYF	TGTGCCAGCAGCTTAACTCCTAACTGGACTAGCGGGAGTAGATATACGCAGTATTTT
.	TRBV7-2	TRBJ1-1	.	CASSSQGGAYMNTEAFF	TGTGCCAGCAGCTCCCAGGGAGGGGCCTACATGAACACTGAAGCTTTCTTT
once	TRBV30	TRBJ2-1	TRBD2	CAWSVGTNVYNEQFF	TGTGCCTGGAGTGTAGGGACTAACGTATATAATGAGCAGTTCTTC
.	TRBV30	TRBJ2-1	TRBD2	CAWSTSPGTSGRFGFF	TGTGCCTGGAGTACCTCCCCCGGGACTAGCGGGAGATTTGGGTTCTTC
.	TRBV7-3	TRBJ2-1	TRBD2	CASSLAGDRYEQFF	TGTGCCAGCAGCTTAGCGGGAGATCGGTATGAGCAGTTCTTC
.	TRBV27	TRBJ1-5	.	CASALTINQPQHF	TGTGCCAGCGCCCTGACAATCAATCAGCCCCAGCATTTT
.	TRBV11-2	TRBJ2-7	TRBD2	CASSLDRTSGRSYEQYF	TGTGCCAGCAGCTTAGATAGGACTAGCGGGAGATCCTACGAGCAGTACTTC
.	TRBV9	TRBJ1-5	.	CASSGSIGGQPQHF	TGTGCCAGCAGCGGATCAATCGGAGGCCAGCCCCAGCATTTT
.	TRBV15	TRBJ2-5	TRBD1	CATSRTGGRETQYF	TGTGCCACCAGCAGGACAGGGGGCAGGGAGACCCAGTACTTC
.	TRBV4-3	TRBJ2-7	.	CASSQASYEQYF	TGCGCCAGCAGCCAAGCTTCCTACGAGCAGTACTTC
.	TRBV10-3	TRBJ1-1	.	CAISESGGNTEAFF	TGTGCCATCAGTGAGTCAGGGGGGAACACTGAAGCTTTCTTT
.	TRBV2	TRBJ2-7	TRBD2	CASRGEGLVHEQYF	TGTGCCAGCAGGGGGGAGGGACTAGTCCACGAGCAGTACTTC
.	TRBV6-5	TRBJ2-5	TRBD2	CASSRGVLQETQYF	TGTGCCAGCAGCCGGGGGGTACTCCAAGAGACCCAGTACTTC
.	TRBV28	TRBJ1-2	.	CASSATGTEGYGYTF	TGTGCCAGCAGTGCCACCGGGACGGAGGGCTATGGCTACACCTTC
.	TRBV11-3	TRBJ2-7	TRBD1	CASSQAGGPYEQYF	TGTGCCAGCAGCCAAGCAGGGGGTCCCTACGAGCAGTACTTC
.	TRBV5-1	TRBJ2-1	.	CASSPDSSYNEQFF	TGCGCCAGCAGCCCTGACAGCTCCTACAATGAGCAGTTCTTC
.	TRBV4-3	TRBJ2-7	.	CASSQNRVEQYF	TGCGCCAGCAGCCAAAACAGGGTCGAGCAGTACTTC
.	TRBV4-3	TRBJ2-5	TRBD1	CASSQSTGGTGGETQYF	TGCGCCAGCAGCCAATCAACGGGGGGGACAGGGGGAGAGACCCAGTACTTC
.	TRBV6-5	TRBJ2-1	TRBD2	CASSYLREVNEQFF	TGTGCCAGCAGTTACTTGCGGGAGGTCAATGAGCAGTTCTTC
.	TRBV9	TRBJ2-1	TRBD2	CASSARLAGGKNEQFF	TGTGCCAGCAGCGCGAGACTAGCGGGAGGCAAGAATGAGCAGTTCTTC
.	TRBV7-9	TRBJ1-1	TRBD1	CASSVPAGGAVHTEAFF	TGTGCCAGCAGCGTGCCTGCAGGGGGCGCGGTTCACACTGAAGCTTTCTTT
once	TRBV2	TRBJ1-5	TRBD1	CASTLDRDREGLSNQPQHF	TGTGCCAGCACCTTAGACCGGGACAGGGAAGGCCTTAGCAATCAGCCCCAGCATTTT
.	TRBV4-3	TRBJ1-2	.	CASSQGFTVNYGYTF	TGCGCCAGCAGCCAAGGGTTTACGGTTAACTATGGCTACACCTTC
.	TRBV11-2	TRBJ2-7	TRBD1	CASSLFGTGTEQYF	TGTGCCAGCAGCTTATTCGGGACAGGCACCGAGCAGTACTTC
.	TRBV25-1	TRBJ2-2	.	CASSGLTGRATGELFF	TGTGCCAGCAGTGGGTTGACAGGCCGGGCGACCGGGGAGCTGTTTTTT
.	TRBV10-3	TRBJ2-7	.	CAISDSVHEQYF	TGTGCCATCAGTGATAGTGTACACGAGCAGTACTTC
once	TRBV6-1	TRBJ2-7	.	CASSESQGYYEQYF	TGTGCCAGCAGTGAGTCGCAGGGGTACTACGAGCAGTACTTC
.	TRBV6-1	TRBJ2-7	TRBD1	CASFRGQGNLYEQYF	TGTGCCAGCTTTCGAGGACAGGGGAATCTCTACGAGCAGTACTTC
.	TRBV6-7	TRBJ2-1	TRBD2	CASSPQGLAGGPDNEQFF	TGTGCCAGCAGCCCCCAGGGACTAGCGGGAGGGCCTGACAATGAGCAGTTCTTC
.	TRBV5-1	TRBJ2-7	.	CASSTQGYKQYF	TGCGCCAGCAGCACACAGGGATACAAGCAGTACTTC
.	TRBV5-8	TRBJ2-7	.	CASSFGQGGVYEQYF	TGTGCCAGCAGCTTCGGTCAGGGAGGCGTCTACGAGCAGTACTTC
.	TRBV11-2	TRBJ1-2	TRBD1	CASSPGTGDGYTF	TGTGCCAGCAGCCCCGGGACAGGGGATGGCTACACCTTC
once	TRBV7-8	TRBJ2-6	.	CASRHHRLGHSFGANVLTF	TGTGCCAGCAGACACCACCGGTTGGGCCACTCTTTCGGGGCCAACGTCCTGACTTTC
.	TRBV5-1	TRBJ2-2	.	CASSFESSANTGELFF	TGCGCCAGCAGCTTCGAGTCTAGCGCCAACACCGGGGAGCTGTTTTTT
.	TRBV28	TRBJ1-1	TRBD1	CASSRGRTGYFTEAFF	TGTGCCAGCAGTCGAGGAAGGACAGGGTATTTTACTGAAGCTTTCTTT
.	TRBV25-1	TRBJ2-1	TRBD2	CASSDDAGGYNEQFF	TGTGCCAGCAGTGACGACGCGGGAGGGTACAATGAGCAGTTCTTC
.	TRBV29-1	TRBJ2-7	TRBD2	CSGETSSEQYF	TGCAGCGGGGAGACTAGCTCCGAGCAGTACTTC
.	TRBV5-4	TRBJ1-4	TRBD1	CASSLGGQGGEKLFF	TGTGCCAGCAGCTTGGGAGGACAGGGGGGCGAAAAACTGTTTTTT
once	TRBV2	TRBJ1-1	.	CASRTPQGSTEAFF	TGTGCCAGCAGGACACCACAGGGATCCACTGAAGCTTTCTTT
.	TRBV5-6	TRBJ1-3	.	CASSLVGNTIYF	TGTGCCAGCAGCTTGGTAGGAAACACCATATATTTT
.	TRBV19	TRBJ1-5	.	CASSIPGVGRLTQPQHF	TGTGCCAGTAGTATTCCAGGGGTGGGCAGACTGACACAGCCCCAGCATTTT